Presented here are 18 T cell receptor beta chains from one specimen sequenced in a study of blood T cell repertoires in COVID-19. Sequencing used immunoSEQ multiplex PCR; TCRdb keeps in-frame clones, though not all of them. The sample has approximately 670,000 clones, around 89% seen once; the top ten hold over 0.2%. The sample taken for sequencing was peripheral blood. The receptor set was obtained from a young woman with acute or convalescent COVID-19.

The chain couples TRBV9 to TRBJ2-3, with 9 bases matching TRBD2. The CDR3 is 17 amino acids. Per the germline V gene, CDR1 is SGDLS and CDR2 is YYNGEE. J lost 4 bases, V lost 0 bases, and 9 bases had no gene match. CDR3 coding DNA: TGTGCCAGCAGCGTAGGGGACGGCGGGGGGGCCCCAGATACGCAGTATTTT. It codes for CASSVGDGGGAPDTQYF.

The genes are TRBV7-2 and TRBJ2-3; 9 bases are a match to TRBD2. CDR1 SGHTA and CDR2 FQGNSA come from the germline V gene. Losses at the gene ends were 3 bases for V and 5 bases for J; bases not matched to a gene: 9. The length of the CDR3 is 16 residues. CDR3: CASSFNQRGVGDTQYF. The CDR3 bases are TGTGCCAGCAGCTTTAACCAGCGGGGGGTGGGAGATACGCAGTATTTT.

The chain joins TRBV3-1 (or the pseudogene TRBV3-2) to TRBJ1-6, with a tentative D call TRBD1 (5 bases). The germline CDR1 and CDR2 sequences are LGHDT and YNNKEL (reference sequence). CDR3 size: 20 residues. V lost 1 base, J lost 0 bases, and 19 bases lay in between. The CDR3 nucleotides are TGTGCCAGCAGCCAAGGACTTATTACAGGTTCGAGCTCCTATAATTCACCCCTCCACTTT. It yields the protein CASSQGLITGSSSYNSPLHF.

The V gene is TRBV7-2, the J gene TRBJ2-5; possible D gene TRBD1, 5 bases. V was shortened by 1 base and J by 4 bases, with 7 bases between the two germline ends. Germline values: CDR1 SGHTA, CDR2 FQGNSA. This CDR3 is built from 13 residues. The chain's CDR3 is CASSLGTIETQYF. CDR3 DNA sequence: TGTGCCAGCAGCTTAGGGACAATAGAGACCCAGTACTTC. The variable domain in full, with the rest retrieved from reference TRBV7-2 and TRBJ2-5, is GAGVSQSPSNKVTEKGKDVELRCDPISGHTALYWYRQSLGQGLEFLIYFQGNSAPDKSGLPSDRFSAERTGGSVSTLTIQRTQQEDSAVYLCASSLGTIETQYFGPGTRLLVL.

This rearrangement joins TRBV5-1 to TRBJ2-3, with 8 nucleotides matching TRBD1. Germline V gives CDR1 SGHRS, CDR2 YFSETQ. V dropped 4 bases and J dropped 5; count of bases not matched to a gene: 3. This CDR3 has 13 residues. CDR3 DNA sequence: TGCGCCAGCAGCGGACAGGGTGTAGATACGCAGTATTTT. This gives the protein CASSGQGVDTQYF.

This clone has just one count. The chain couples TRBV6-5 to TRBJ2-7, with D possibly matching TRBD1 (5 bases). The CDR3 extends over 15 amino acids. Trimming left V 7 bases short and J 3 bases short, with 19 bases between. Germline loops: CDR1 MNHEY, CDR2 SVGAGI. CDR3 in DNA: TGTGCCAGCACCCCTGGACAAGCCTTTCTCTACGAGCAGTACTTC. This codes for CASTPGQAFLYEQYF.

The chain combines TRBV21-1 with TRBJ1-1; the table calls TRBD1, which could not be checked here. TRBV21-1 is marked as a pseudogene. The CDR3 is 14 residues long. The CDR3 DNA is TGTGCCAGCGTATCCTGGGACAGGCTCACTGAAGCTTTCTTT. Translated, it gives CASVSWDRLTEAFF.

The chain carries TRBV5-1 and TRBJ2-7; 8 bases fit TRBD1. After removal of 0 bases from V and 0 bases from J, the junction contained 2 bases not matched to a gene. The CDR3 consists of 15 residues. In germline, CDR1 is SGHRS, CDR2 YFSETQ. The CDR3 sequence is CASSLGGQVSYEQYF. CDR3 coding DNA: TGCGCCAGCAGCTTGGGGGGACAGGTCTCCTACGAGCAGTACTTC.

This CDR3 is CASSPRSAGELFF. DNA of the CDR3: TGTGCCAGCAGCCCCCGGTCGGCCGGGGAGCTGTTTTTT. This chain connects TRBV7-9 to TRBJ2-2; D is unclear. V lost 5 bases to trimming and J lost 6 bases, with 10 bases between them. The germline gives CDR1 SEHNR, CDR2 FQNEAQ (reference sequence). CDR3 length equals 13 residues.

The chain joins TRBV5-8 to TRBJ1-3; no clear D gene. Per the germline V gene, CDR1 is SGHTS and CDR2 is YDEGEE. V gave up 4 bases and J gave up 0 bases, with 14 bases separating them. CDR3 length: 16 amino acids. CDR3 region: CASSRVDAYSGNTIYF. The CDR3 DNA reads TGTGCCAGCAGCCGGGTAGACGCATACTCTGGAAACACCATATATTTT.

This chain connects TRBV7-2 to TRBJ1-2; no clear D gene. The V gene lost 2 bases and the J gene lost 3 bases, with 13 bases spanning the gap. CDR3 length: 15 amino acids. Germline V gene data show CDR1 as SGHTA and CDR2 as FQGNSA. CDR3 region: CASSLSPIIYYGYTF. Written as DNA, the CDR3 is TGTGCCAGCAGCTTAAGCCCCATTATCTACTATGGCTACACCTTC.

V is TRBV4-1 and J is TRBJ2-7, with 9 bases aligning to TRBD2. Trimming at V came to 4 bases and at J to 2 bases, leaving 12 bases not matched to a gene. Germline CDR1 and CDR2: MGHRA and YSYEKL. This CDR3 contains 17 residues. CDR3 sequence (DNA): TGCGCCAGCAGCCGATTAGGTCAGCTAGCGGGGACCTACGAGCAGTACTTC. Translated, it gives CASSRLGQLAGTYEQYF.

This chain joins TRBV27 and TRBJ2-4; 9 nucleotides align to TRBD1. Trimming at V came to 4 bases and at J to 0 bases, leaving 10 bases not matched to a gene. Germline values: CDR1 MNHEY, CDR2 SMNVEV (reference sequence). This CDR3 has 18 residues. CDR3 residues: CASSSGTGYNLAKNIQYF. Here the CDR3 DNA reads TGTGCCAGCAGTTCAGGGACAGGGTACAATCTAGCCAAAAACATTCAGTACTTC.

The chain links TRBV12-5 to TRBJ2-2; D gene uncertain. V was shortened by 7 bases and J by 5 bases, with 11 bases between the two germline ends. Germline V lookup: CDR1 LGHNT, CDR2 FRNRAP. The CDR3 runs 13 residues. The CDR3 DNA is TGTGCTAGTGTGAGTGTACCAACCGGGGAGCTGTTTTTT. Encoded protein: CASVSVPTGELFF.

For this clone: Different DNA sequences within this sample yield the same CDR3. J is TRBJ1-4 and V is TRBV18; 8 bases agree with TRBD1. Germline V gives CDR1 KGHSH, CDR2 LQKENI. Unmatched junction bases numbered 5, after V lost 3 bases and J lost 8 bases. This CDR3 is built from 14 residues. CDR3 sequence reads: CASSPSRDREKLFF. CDR3 in DNA: TGTGCCAGCTCACCGTCCCGGGACAGGGAAAAACTGTTTTTT.

The V call is TRBV5-1, the J call TRBJ2-1; weak D call: TRBD1 (5 bases). V was pared by 2 bases and J by 8 bases, with 17 bases between. The CDR3 consists of 15 residues. Germline V gene sequence: CDR1 SGHRS, CDR2 YFSETQ. The CDR3 loop is CASSLSMVRAYEQFF. The CDR3 nucleotides are TGCGCCAGCAGCTTAAGTATGGTCAGGGCCTATGAGCAGTTCTTC. The entire variable domain, with the rest obtained from reference TRBV5-1 and TRBJ2-1, is as follows: KAGVTQTPRYLIKTRGQQVTLSCSPISGHRSVSWYQQTPGQGLQFLFEYFSETQRNKGNFPGRFSGRQFSNSRSEMNVSTLELGDSALYLCASSLSMVRAYEQFFGPGTRLTVL.

The rearrangement links TRBV10-3 to TRBJ2-2; 9 bases match TRBD2. The CDR3 has 13 residues. Losses at the gene ends were 11 bases for V and 1 base for J; bases not matched to a gene: 2. Germline V gene lookup returns CDR1 ENHRY and CDR2 SYGVKD. CDR3 in DNA: TGTGCCGTACTAGCGGGGAACACCGGGGAGCTGTTTTTT. Its protein product is CAVLAGNTGELFF.

The chain couples TRBV5-1 to TRBJ2-3; D is uncertain. Germline CDR1 and CDR2: SGHRS and YFSETQ. With 9 bases removed from V and 3 bases from J, the gap between germline ends came to 17 bases. The CDR3 is made up of 14 amino acids. The CDR3 protein is CATRNAMATDTQYF. The CDR3 DNA reads TGCGCCACCAGGAATGCAATGGCTACAGATACGCAGTATTTT.